This is a list of T cell receptor beta chains from one sample in a study of blood T cell repertoires in COVID-19. Assay used: immunoSEQ multiplex PCR; TCRdb lists only in-frame clones, some missing. The sample records approximately 250,000 clones, approximately 88% being singletons. Sequenced material: PBMCs or T cells enriched from blood (not recorded which). These receptors all stem from a woman aged 40 to 50 who had been exposed to COVID-19. The CDR3 runs from the conserved cysteine through the conserved F or W. Each record gives: V gene, J gene, CDR3 length, D gene, clone size, CDR3 DNA, CDR3 protein. D genes are given only for firm matches. The size field is filled for only some rows; it gives once, few, many or a size class.

V: TRBV18; J: TRBJ1-6; length: 13; D: NA; size: NA; DNA: TGTGCCAGCTCACGGTCTGAGAATTCACCCCTCCACTTT; CDR3: CASSRSENSPLHF
V: TRBV6-1; J: TRBJ1-1; length: 16; D: NA; size: NA; DNA: TGTGCCAGCAGTGCTACAGGTTTTGGAGTTGGGACTGAAGCTTTCTTT; CDR3: CASSATGFGVGTEAFF
V: TRBV5-6; J: TRBJ1-4; length: 12; D: NA; size: NA; DNA: TGTGCCAGCAGCTTCGGACAGGAAAAACTGTTTTTT; CDR3: CASSFGQEKLFF
V: TRBV15; J: TRBJ1-5; length: 16; D: TRBD1; size: NA; DNA: TGTGCCACCAGCCCGAAACCGGGACAGGGGAGAATTCCCCAGCATTTT; CDR3: CATSPKPGQGRIPQHF
V: TRBV7-2; J: TRBJ1-5; length: 17; D: TRBD1; size: NA; DNA: TGTGCCAGCAGCTTAAGGCAGGGGGTCACTAGCAATCAGCCCCAGCATTTT; CDR3: CASSLRQGVTSNQPQHF
V: TRBV5-1; J: TRBJ2-4; length: 18; D: NA; size: NA; DNA: TGCGCCAGCAGCTTGGGATCCGGGACACTAGTTGCCAAAAACATTCAGTACTTC; CDR3: CASSLGSGTLVAKNIQYF
V: TRBV30; J: TRBJ2-5; length: 14; D: NA; size: once; DNA: TGTGCCTGGAGTTTGGGTCCGGAGGGAGAGACCCAGTACTTC; CDR3: CAWSLGPEGETQYF
V: TRBV28; J: TRBJ1-2; length: 15; D: TRBD1; size: NA; DNA: TGTGCCAGCACCTTACCTGACAGGGCAAACTATGGCTACACCTTC; CDR3: CASTLPDRANYGYTF
V: TRBV24-1; J: TRBJ2-1; length: 15; D: TRBD2; size: NA; DNA: TGTGCCACCACTAGCGGGAGGGCCAGATGCAATGAGCAGTTCTTC; CDR3: CATTSGRARCNEQFF
V: TRBV30; J: TRBJ2-5; length: 11; D: NA; size: NA; DNA: TGTGCCTGGAGTGCCAGAGAGACCCAGTACTTC; CDR3: CAWSARETQYF
V: TRBV21-1; J: TRBJ1-3; length: 17; D: NA; size: NA; DNA: TGTGCCAGCAGCAAATCGTGGGTCAAGACACCTGGAAACACCATATATTTT; CDR3: CASSKSWVKTPGNTIYF
V: TRBV19; J: TRBJ1-1; length: 13; D: NA; size: NA; DNA: TGTGCCAGCCGGAGGAGGGGAAACACTGAAGCTTTCTTT; CDR3: CASRRRGNTEAFF
V: TRBV7-9; J: TRBJ1-4; length: 15; D: NA; size: NA; DNA: TGTGCCAGCAGCTTAGGGGGGGATTATAATGAAAAACTGTTTTTT; CDR3: CASSLGGDYNEKLFF
V: TRBV7-9; J: TRBJ2-3; length: 15; D: TRBD2; size: few; DNA: TGTGCCAGCAGCCCCAGCGGGAGGGACACAGATACGCAGTATTTT; CDR3: CASSPSGRDTDTQYF
V: TRBV4-2; J: TRBJ2-5; length: 16; D: TRBD1; size: NA; DNA: TGTGCCAGCAGCCAAGGTGGGACAGGGGGCCTCGGGACCCAGTACTTC; CDR3: CASSQGGTGGLGTQYF
V: TRBV19; J: TRBJ1-2; length: 13; D: TRBD1; size: NA; DNA: TGTGCCAGTACCCAGGGGACAGTATATGGCTACACCTTC; CDR3: CASTQGTVYGYTF
V: TRBV2; J: TRBJ2-5; length: 15; D: TRBD2; size: NA; DNA: TGTGCCAGCGGGAGGACTAGCGGGAGTAGGGAGACCCAGTACTTC; CDR3: CASGRTSGSRETQYF
V: TRBV7-2; J: TRBJ2-1; length: 15; D: TRBD1; size: NA; DNA: TGTGCCAGCAGCCTCGACCGGGACAGGTCAAATGAGCAGTTCTTC; CDR3: CASSLDRDRSNEQFF
V: TRBV19; J: TRBJ1-1; length: 13; D: NA; size: NA; DNA: TGTGCCAGTATTGGGGCAAAGAACACTGAAGCTTTCTTT; CDR3: CASIGAKNTEAFF
V: TRBV5-1; J: TRBJ1-6; length: 17; D: TRBD1; size: NA; DNA: TGTGCCAGCAGCTTGGAAGGACAGGGAGGGAGTAAATCACCCCTCCACTTT; CDR3: CASSLEGQGGSKSPLHF
V: TRBV5-1; J: TRBJ2-5; length: 14; D: NA; size: NA; DNA: TGCGCCAGCAGCTCGTGGGGGGTAGGGGAGACCCAGTACTTC; CDR3: CASSSWGVGETQYF
V: TRBV4-1; J: TRBJ1-2; length: 17; D: TRBD1; size: NA; DNA: TGCGCCAGCAGCCAAGAGGTCAGGGGGGTGATATACTATGGCTACACCTTC; CDR3: CASSQEVRGVIYYGYTF
V: TRBV28; J: TRBJ1-2; length: 12; D: TRBD1; size: NA; DNA: TGTGCCAGCAGTTGGGGGACAGATGGCTACACCTTC; CDR3: CASSWGTDGYTF
V: TRBV6-5; J: TRBJ2-1; length: 15; D: TRBD1; size: NA; DNA: TGTGCCAGCAGGGGAAACAGGGGACAATACAATGAGCAGTTCTTC; CDR3: CASRGNRGQYNEQFF
V: TRBV6-5; J: TRBJ1-3; length: 15; D: TRBD1; size: NA; DNA: TGTGCCAGCATCGATACAGGGGGTAGAGGAAACACCATATATTTT; CDR3: CASIDTGGRGNTIYF